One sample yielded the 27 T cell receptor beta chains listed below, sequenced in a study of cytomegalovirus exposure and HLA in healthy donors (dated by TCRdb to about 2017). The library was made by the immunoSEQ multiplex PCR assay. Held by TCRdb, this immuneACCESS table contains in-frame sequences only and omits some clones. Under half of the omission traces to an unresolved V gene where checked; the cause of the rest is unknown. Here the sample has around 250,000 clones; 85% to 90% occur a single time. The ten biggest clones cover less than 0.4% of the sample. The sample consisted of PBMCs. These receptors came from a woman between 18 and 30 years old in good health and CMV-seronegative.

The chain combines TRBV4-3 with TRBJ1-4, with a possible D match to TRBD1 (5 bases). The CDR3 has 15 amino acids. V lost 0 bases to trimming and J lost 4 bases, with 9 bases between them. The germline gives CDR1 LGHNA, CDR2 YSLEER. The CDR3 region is CASSQEWGDNEKLFF. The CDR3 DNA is TGCGCCAGCAGCCAAGAATGGGGGGATAATGAAAAACTGTTTTTT.

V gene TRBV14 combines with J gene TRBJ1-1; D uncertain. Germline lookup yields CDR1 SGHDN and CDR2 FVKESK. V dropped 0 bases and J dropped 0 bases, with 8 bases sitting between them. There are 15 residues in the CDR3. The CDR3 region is CASSQEKRVNTEAFF. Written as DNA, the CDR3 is TGTGCCAGCAGCCAAGAAAAGCGCGTGAACACTGAAGCTTTCTTT.

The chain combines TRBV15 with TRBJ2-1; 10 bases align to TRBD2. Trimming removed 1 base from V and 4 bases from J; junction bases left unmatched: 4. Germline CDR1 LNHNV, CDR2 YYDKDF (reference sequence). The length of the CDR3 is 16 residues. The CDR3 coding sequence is TGTGCCACCAGCAGAGGTACTAGCGGGGTTTACAATGAGCAGTTCTTC. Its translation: CATSRGTSGVYNEQFF.

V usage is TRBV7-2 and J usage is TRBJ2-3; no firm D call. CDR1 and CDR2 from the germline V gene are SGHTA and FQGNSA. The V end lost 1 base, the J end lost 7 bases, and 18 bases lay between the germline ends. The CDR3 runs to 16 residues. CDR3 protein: CASSLGSPPARNTQYF. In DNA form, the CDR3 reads TGTGCCAGCAGCTTAGGGAGTCCACCGGCCCGGAATACGCAGTATTTT.

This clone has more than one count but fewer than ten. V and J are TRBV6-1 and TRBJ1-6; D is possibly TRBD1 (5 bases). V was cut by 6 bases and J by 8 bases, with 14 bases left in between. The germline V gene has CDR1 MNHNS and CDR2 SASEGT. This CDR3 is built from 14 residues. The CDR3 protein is CASRTGGVDSPLHF. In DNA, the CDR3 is TGTGCCAGCAGGACCGGAGGGGTGGATTCACCCCTCCACTTT.

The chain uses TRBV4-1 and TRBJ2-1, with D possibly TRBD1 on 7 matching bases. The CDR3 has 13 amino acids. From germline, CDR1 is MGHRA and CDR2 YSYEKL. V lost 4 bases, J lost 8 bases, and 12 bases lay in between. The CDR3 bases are TGCGCCAGCAGCCGAGGGGGGACAGATGAGCAGTTCTTC. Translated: CASSRGGTDEQFF.

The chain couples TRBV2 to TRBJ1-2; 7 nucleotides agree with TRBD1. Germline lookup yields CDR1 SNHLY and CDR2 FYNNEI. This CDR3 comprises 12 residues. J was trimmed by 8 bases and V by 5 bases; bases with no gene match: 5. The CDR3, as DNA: TGTGCCAGCAGTCAACAGGGGCGCGGCTACACCTTC. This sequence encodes CASSQQGRGYTF.

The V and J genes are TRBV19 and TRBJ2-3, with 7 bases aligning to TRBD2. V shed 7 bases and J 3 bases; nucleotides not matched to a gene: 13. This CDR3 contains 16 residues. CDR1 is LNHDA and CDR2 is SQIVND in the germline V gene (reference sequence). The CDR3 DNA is TGTGCCAGTACGGCTAGCGGAAGGGGAGGTACAGATACGCAGTATTTT. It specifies CASTASGRGGTDTQYF.

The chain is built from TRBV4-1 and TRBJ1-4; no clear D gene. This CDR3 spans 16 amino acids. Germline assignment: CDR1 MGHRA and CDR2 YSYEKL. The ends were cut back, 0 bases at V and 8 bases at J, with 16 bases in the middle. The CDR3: CASSQDLAAAVEKLFF. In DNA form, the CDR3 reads TGCGCCAGCAGCCAAGATCTCGCGGCGGCTGTAGAAAAACTGTTTTTT.

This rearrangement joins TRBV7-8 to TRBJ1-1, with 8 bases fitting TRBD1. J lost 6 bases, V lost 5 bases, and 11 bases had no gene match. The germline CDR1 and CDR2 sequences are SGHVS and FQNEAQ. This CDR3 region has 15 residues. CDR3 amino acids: CASSRDRGPKAEAFF. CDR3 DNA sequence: TGTGCCAGCAGCAGAGACAGGGGTCCAAAGGCTGAAGCTTTCTTT.

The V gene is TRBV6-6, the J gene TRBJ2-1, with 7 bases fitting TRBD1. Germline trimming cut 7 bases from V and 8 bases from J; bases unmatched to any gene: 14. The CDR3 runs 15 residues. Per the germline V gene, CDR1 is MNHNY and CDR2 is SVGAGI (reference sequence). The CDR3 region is CASTLHRGLNDEQFF. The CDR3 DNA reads TGTGCCAGCACGTTACACAGGGGTTTGAACGATGAGCAGTTCTTC.

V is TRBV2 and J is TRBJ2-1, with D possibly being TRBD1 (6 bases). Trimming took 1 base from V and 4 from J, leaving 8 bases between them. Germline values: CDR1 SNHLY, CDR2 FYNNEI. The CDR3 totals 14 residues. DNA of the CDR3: TGTGCCAGCAGTGAAGGGACAGTGTACAATGAGCAGTTCTTC. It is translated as CASSEGTVYNEQFF. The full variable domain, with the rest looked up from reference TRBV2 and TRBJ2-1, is EPEVTQTPSHQVTQMGQEVILRCVPISNHLYFYWYRQILGQKVEFLVSFYNNEISEKSEIFDDQFSVERPDGSNFTLKIRSTKLEDSAMYFCASSEGTVYNEQFFGPGTRLTVL.

CDR3 protein: CASGPSGYNEQFF. In DNA form, the CDR3 reads TGTGCTAGTGGCCCTTCGGGCTACAATGAGCAGTTCTTC. The chain uses TRBV12-5 and TRBJ2-1; D is unresolved. V was pared by 6 bases and J by 3 bases, with 9 bases between. The CDR3 consists of 13 residues. Germline loops: CDR1 LGHNT, CDR2 FRNRAP.

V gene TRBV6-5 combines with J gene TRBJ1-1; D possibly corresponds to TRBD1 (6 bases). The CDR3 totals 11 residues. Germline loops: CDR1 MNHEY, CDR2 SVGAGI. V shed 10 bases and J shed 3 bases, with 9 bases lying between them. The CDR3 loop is CAIWTDTEAFF. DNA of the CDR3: TGTGCCATCTGGACAGACACTGAAGCTTTCTTT.

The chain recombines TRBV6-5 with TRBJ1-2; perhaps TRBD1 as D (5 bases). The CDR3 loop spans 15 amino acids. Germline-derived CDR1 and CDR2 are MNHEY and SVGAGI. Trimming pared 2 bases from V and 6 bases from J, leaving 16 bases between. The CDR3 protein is CASSYAGTRRDGYTF. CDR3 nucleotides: TGTGCCAGCAGTTACGCGGGGACCCGGCGGGATGGCTACACCTTC.

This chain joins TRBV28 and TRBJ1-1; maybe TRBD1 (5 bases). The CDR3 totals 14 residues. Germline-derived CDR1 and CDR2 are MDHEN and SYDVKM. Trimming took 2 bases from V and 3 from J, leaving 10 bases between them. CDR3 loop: CASSLQGWDTEAFF. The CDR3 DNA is TGTGCCAGCAGTTTACAGGGATGGGACACTGAAGCTTTCTTT.

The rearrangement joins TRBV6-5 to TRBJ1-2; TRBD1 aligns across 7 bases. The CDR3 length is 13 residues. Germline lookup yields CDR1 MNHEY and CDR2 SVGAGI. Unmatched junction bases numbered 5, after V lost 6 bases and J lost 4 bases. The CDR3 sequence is CASSPGQIYGYTF. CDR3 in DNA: TGTGCCAGCAGCCCGGGACAGATCTATGGCTACACCTTC.

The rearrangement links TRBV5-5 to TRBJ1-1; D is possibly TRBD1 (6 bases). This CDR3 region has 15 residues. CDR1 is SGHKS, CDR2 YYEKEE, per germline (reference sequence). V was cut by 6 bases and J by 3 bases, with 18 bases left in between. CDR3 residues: CASTLGAGRDTEAFF. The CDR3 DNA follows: TGTGCCAGCACCCTGGGGGCAGGGAGGGACACTGAAGCTTTCTTT.

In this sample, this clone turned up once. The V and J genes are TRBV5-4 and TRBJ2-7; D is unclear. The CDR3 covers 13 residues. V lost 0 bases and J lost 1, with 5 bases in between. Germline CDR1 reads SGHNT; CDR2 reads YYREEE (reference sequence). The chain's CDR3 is CASSLARSYEQYF. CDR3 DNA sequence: TGTGCCAGCAGCTTGGCCAGATCCTACGAGCAGTACTTC.

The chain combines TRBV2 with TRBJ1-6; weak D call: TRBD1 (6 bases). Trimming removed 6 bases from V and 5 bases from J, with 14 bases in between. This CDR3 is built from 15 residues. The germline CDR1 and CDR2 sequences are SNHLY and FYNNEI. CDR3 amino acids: CASREQGKDNSPLHF. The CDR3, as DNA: TGTGCCAGCAGGGAACAGGGAAAGGATAATTCACCCCTCCACTTT. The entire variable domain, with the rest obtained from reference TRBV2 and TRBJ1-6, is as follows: EPEVTQTPSHQVTQMGQEVILRCVPISNHLYFYWYRQILGQKVEFLVSFYNNEISEKSEIFDDQFSVERPDGSNFTLKIRSTKLEDSAMYFCASREQGKDNSPLHFGNGTRLTVT.

CDR3 residues: CASSYRGPNEKLFF. For the CDR3, the DNA is TGTGCCAGCAGTTACAGGGGGCCTAATGAAAAACTGTTTTTT. This chain joins TRBV5-8 and TRBJ1-4, with 9 bases fitting TRBD1. CDR1 and CDR2 (germline): SGHTS, YDEGEE. Trimming took 5 bases from V and 3 from J; bases not matched to a gene: 2. This CDR3 has 14 amino acids. The full variable domain, completed using reference TRBV5-8 and TRBJ1-4, is EAGVTQSPTHLIKTRGQQATLRCSPISGHTSVYWYQQALGLGLQFLLWYDEGEERNRGNFPPRFSGRQFPNYSSELNVNALELEDSALYLCASSYRGPNEKLFFGSGTQLSVL.

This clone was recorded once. The CDR3: CASSQWTGGSAGELFF. CDR3 nucleotides: TGTGCCAGCAGTCAATGGACAGGGGGAAGTGCCGGGGAGCTGTTTTTT. The chain carries TRBV5-4 and TRBJ2-2; 10 bases are shared with TRBD1. This CDR3 has 16 amino acids. Germline CDR1 SGHNT, CDR2 YYREEE (reference sequence). The V segment lost 5 bases and the J segment 6 bases; nucleotides outside the gene matches: 10.

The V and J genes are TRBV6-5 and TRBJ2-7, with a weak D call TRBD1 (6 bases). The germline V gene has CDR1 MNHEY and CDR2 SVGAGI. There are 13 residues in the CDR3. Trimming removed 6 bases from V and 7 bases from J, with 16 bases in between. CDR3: CASSPRGLREQYV. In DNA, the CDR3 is TGTGCCAGCAGCCCGAGGGGGTTGCGGGAGCAGTACGTC.

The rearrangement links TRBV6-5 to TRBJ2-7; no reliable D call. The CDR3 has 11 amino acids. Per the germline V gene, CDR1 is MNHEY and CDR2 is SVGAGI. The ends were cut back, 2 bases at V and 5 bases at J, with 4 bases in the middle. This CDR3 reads CASSYLNEQYF. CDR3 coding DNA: TGTGCCAGCAGTTACCTTAACGAGCAGTACTTC.

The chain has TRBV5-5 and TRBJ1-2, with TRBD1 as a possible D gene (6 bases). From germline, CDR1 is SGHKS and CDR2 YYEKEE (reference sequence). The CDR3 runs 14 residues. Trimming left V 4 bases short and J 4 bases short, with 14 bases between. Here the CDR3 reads CASSPSGETYGYTF. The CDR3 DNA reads TGTGCCAGCAGCCCATCAGGGGAAACCTATGGCTACACCTTC.

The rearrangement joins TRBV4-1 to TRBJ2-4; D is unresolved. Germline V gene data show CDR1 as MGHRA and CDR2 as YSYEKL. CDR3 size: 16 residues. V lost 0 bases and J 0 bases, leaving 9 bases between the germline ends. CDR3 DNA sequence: TGCGCCAGCAGCCAAGAGGCCCTCATAGCCAAAAACATTCAGTACTTC. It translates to CASSQEALIAKNIQYF.

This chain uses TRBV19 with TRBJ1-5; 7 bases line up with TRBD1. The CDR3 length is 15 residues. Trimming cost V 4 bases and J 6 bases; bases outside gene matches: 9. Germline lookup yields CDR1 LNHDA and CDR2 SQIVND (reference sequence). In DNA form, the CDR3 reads TGTGCCAGTAGTAGGACAGGAGAGAGTAGTCAGCCCCAGCATTTT. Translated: CASSRTGESSQPQHF. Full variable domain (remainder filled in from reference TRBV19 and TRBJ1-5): DGGITQSPKYLFRKEGQNVTLSCEQNLNHDAMYWYRQDPGQGLRLIYYSQIVNDFQKGDIAEGYSVSREKKESFPLTVTSAQKNPTAFYLCASSRTGESSQPQHFGDGTRLSIL.